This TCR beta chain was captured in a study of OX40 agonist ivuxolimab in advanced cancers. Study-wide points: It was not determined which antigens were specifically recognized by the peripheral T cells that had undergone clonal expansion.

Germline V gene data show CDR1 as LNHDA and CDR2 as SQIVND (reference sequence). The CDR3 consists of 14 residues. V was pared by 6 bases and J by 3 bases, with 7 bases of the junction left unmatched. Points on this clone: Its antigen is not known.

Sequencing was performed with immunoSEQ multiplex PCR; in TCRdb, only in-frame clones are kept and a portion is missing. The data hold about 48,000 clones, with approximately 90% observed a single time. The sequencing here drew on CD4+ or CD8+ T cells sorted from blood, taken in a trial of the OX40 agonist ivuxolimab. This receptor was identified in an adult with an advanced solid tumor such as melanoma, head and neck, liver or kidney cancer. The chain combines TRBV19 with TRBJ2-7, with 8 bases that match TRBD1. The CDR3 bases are TGTGCCAGTAGCGCGGGACAGGTGGACTACGAGCAGTACTTC. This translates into CASSAGQVDYEQYF.